The 23 T cell receptor beta chains given below trace back to one sample, sequenced in a study of blood T cell repertoires in COVID-19. Generated by immunoSEQ multiplex PCR, the TCRdb table keeps only in-frame clones and is missing some. The sample carries more than 150,000 clones, roughly 80% recorded once. The sample consisted of peripheral blood. These TCRs come from a woman aged 80 or over with COVID-19, enrolled during active disease.

This clone was seen a handful of times. V and J are TRBV5-1 and TRBJ2-1; TRBD2 agrees at 10 bases. Germline trimming cut 4 bases from V and 4 bases from J; bases unmatched to any gene: 5. CDR1 is SGHRS, CDR2 YFSETQ, per germline. There are 15 residues in the CDR3. This CDR3 is CASSPGTSVYNEQFF. As DNA, the CDR3 is TGCGCCAGCAGCCCCGGGACTAGCGTATACAATGAGCAGTTCTTC.

The V and J genes are TRBV5-6 and TRBJ1-4, with 9 bases aligning to TRBD1. The CDR3 covers 13 residues. The V gene end was trimmed by 3 bases and the J gene end by 6 bases; junction bases not matched to a gene: 0. In germline, CDR1 is SGHDT, CDR2 YYEEEE. As DNA, the CDR3 is TGTGCCAGCAGCTGGACAGGGGATGAAAAACTGTTTTTT. Its translation: CASSWTGDEKLFF.

J is TRBJ1-2 and V is TRBV5-4; D may be TRBD1 (5 bases). V dropped 0 bases and J dropped 7 bases, with 7 bases sitting between them. CDR1 is SGHNT and CDR2 is YYREEE in the germline V gene (reference sequence). This CDR3 contains 12 residues. The DNA of the CDR3 is TGTGCCAGCAGCTTGGAAGGGGTTGGCTACACCTTC. It translates to CASSLEGVGYTF.

J is TRBJ2-6 and V is TRBV7-9; 8 bases fit TRBD1. CDR1 is SEHNR, CDR2 FQNEAQ, per germline (reference sequence). The CDR3 contains 16 residues. V dropped 5 bases and J dropped 2; count of bases not matched to a gene: 5. This chain's CDR3 is CASSIWTGTGANVLTF. The CDR3, as DNA: TGTGCCAGCAGCATATGGACAGGGACTGGGGCCAACGTCCTGACTTTC.

The rearrangement links TRBV5-1 to TRBJ1-1; perhaps TRBD1 as D (5 bases). Germline lookup yields CDR1 SGHRS and CDR2 YFSETQ. The CDR3 consists of 16 residues. Trimming removed 0 bases from V and 4 bases from J, with 16 bases in between. The CDR3 loop is CASSLVRGSASTEAFF. Here the CDR3 DNA reads TGCGCCAGCAGCTTGGTTAGGGGCAGCGCTAGCACTGAAGCTTTCTTT.

This chain connects TRBV7-5 to TRBJ2-7; no check of the table's D call, TRBD2, against the DNA was made. TRBV7-5 is a pseudogene segment. The CDR3 runs to 11 residues. CDR3 nucleotides: TGTGCCAGACGCGGTTGCCACGAGCAGTACTTC. Translated, it gives CARRGCHEQYF.

The genes are TRBV5-5 and TRBJ2-5; 11 bases line up with TRBD1. The V segment lost 4 bases and the J segment 5 bases; nucleotides outside the gene matches: 7. This CDR3 spans 15 amino acids. Per germline, CDR1 SGHKS and CDR2 YYEKEE (reference sequence). The CDR3 is CASSMTGTGGETQYF. The CDR3 DNA is TGTGCCAGCAGCATGACCGGGACAGGGGGGGAGACCCAGTACTTC.

The rearrangement joins TRBV28 to TRBJ1-3; 9 positions match TRBD1. This CDR3 contains 15 residues. The trim removed 6 bases at V and 1 base at J, leaving 4 bases unmatched. The germline V gene has CDR1 MDHEN and CDR2 SYDVKM. The DNA for the CDR3 is TGTGCCAGCAGCGAGACAGGGGGATCTGGAAACACCATATATTTT. Its protein is CASSETGGSGNTIYF.

This clone came up a few times. The chain combines TRBV4-3 with TRBJ2-3; 13 bases align to TRBD2. Germline assignment: CDR1 LGHNA and CDR2 YSLEER. CDR3 length equals 16 residues. Losses at the gene ends were 0 bases for V and 7 bases for J; bases not matched to a gene: 4. In DNA form, the CDR3 reads TGCGCCAGCAGCCAAGAACGGACTAGCGGGGGTTATACGCAGTATTTT. This translates into CASSQERTSGGYTQYF.

This chain links TRBV27 with TRBJ1-1; unclear D gene. The CDR3 is made up of 15 amino acids. The V end lost 10 bases, the J end lost 9 bases, and 27 bases lay between the germline ends. Germline V gene sequence: CDR1 MNHEY, CDR2 SMNVEV (reference sequence). CDR3 DNA sequence: TGTGCCACCTCTCAGGTCCCCCTGCGGGCGGCTAAAGCTTTCTTT. Translated: CATSQVPLRAAKAFF.

This clone was seen a few times. The V gene is TRBV4-3, the J gene TRBJ1-4; D is ambiguous. Looked up from germline, CDR1 is LGHNA and CDR2 is YSLEER. This CDR3 is 14 amino acids long. Trimming left V 1 base short and J 0 bases short, with 3 bases between. The DNA for the CDR3 is TGCGCCAGCAGCCAAGTAGCAACTAATGAAAAACTGTTTTTT. Residues: CASSQVATNEKLFF.

This chain connects TRBV11-1 to TRBJ2-3, with 9 bases that match TRBD2. The CDR3 is 16 residues long. Germline lookup yields CDR1 SGHAT and CDR2 FQDESV (reference sequence). Trimming removed 5 bases from V and 0 bases from J; junction bases left unmatched: 6. CDR3 sequence reads: CASSASGTSSTDTQYF. The CDR3 nucleotides read TGTGCCAGCAGCGCCTCCGGGACTAGCAGCACAGATACGCAGTATTTT.

V usage is TRBV11-3 and J usage is TRBJ1-1, with 7 bases lining up with TRBD1. The V gene end was trimmed by 2 bases and the J gene end by 3 bases; junction bases not matched to a gene: 3. Germline lookup yields CDR1 SGHNT and CDR2 YENEEA. This CDR3 is 14 amino acids long. Here the CDR3 reads CASSLQGGDTEAFF. CDR3 DNA sequence: TGTGCCAGCAGCTTACAGGGGGGTGACACTGAAGCTTTCTTT.

This clone was counted once. The genes are TRBV19 and TRBJ2-2; D may be TRBD1 (6 bases). This CDR3 is built from 16 residues. Germline lookup yields CDR1 LNHDA and CDR2 SQIVND (reference sequence). V dropped 3 bases and J dropped 6 bases, with 17 bases sitting between them. The CDR3 loop is CASSIPGVIRSGELFF. CDR3 coding DNA: TGTGCCAGTAGTATCCCAGGGGTAATAAGGTCCGGGGAGCTGTTTTTT.

The chain recombines TRBV27 with TRBJ2-2; TRBD1 matches at 10 bases. This CDR3 has 15 amino acids. V trimming: 3 bases; J trimming: 7 bases; junction bases outside the gene matches: 5. Germline CDR1 reads MNHEY; CDR2 reads SMNVEV (reference sequence). The DNA of the CDR3 is TGTGCCAGCAGTTTGCCGGGACAGGGGATCGGGGAGCTGTTTTTT. Protein product: CASSLPGQGIGELFF.

The chain combines TRBV4-3 with TRBJ1-1; D is unclear. The germline V gene has CDR1 LGHNA and CDR2 YSLEER. The V gene lost 6 bases and the J gene lost 1 base, with 15 bases spanning the gap. This CDR3 comprises 15 residues. DNA of the CDR3: TGCGCCAGCAGTCCCGTGGCGGGATGGAACACTGAAGCTTTCTTT. It specifies CASSPVAGWNTEAFF.

This chain links TRBV28 with TRBJ1-2; TRBD1 agrees at 8 bases. Germline CDR1 reads MDHEN; CDR2 reads SYDVKM. With 8 bases clipped from V and 0 bases from J, the junction kept 8 bases outside the gene matches. The CDR3 sequence is 15 residues long. The chain's CDR3 is CASFRDRSSNYGYTF. The CDR3 DNA is TGTGCCAGCTTCCGGGACAGGAGTTCTAACTATGGCTACACCTTC.

The chain joins TRBV4-1 to TRBJ1-5; possible D gene TRBD1, 5 bases. Between the trimmed V and J ends, which lost 4 bases and 4 bases, there was a span of 11 bases. The length of the CDR3 is 14 residues. Germline CDR1 and CDR2: MGHRA and YSYEKL. DNA of the CDR3: TGCGCCAGCAGCCCCCTTGGGGGGAATCAGCCCCAGCATTTT. Translation: CASSPLGGNQPQHF.

With regard to this clone: This specimen includes other DNA sequences encoding the same CDR3. V gene TRBV20-1 combines with J gene TRBJ1-2; D is perhaps TRBD1 (5 bases). This CDR3 contains 11 residues. V lost 5 bases to trimming and J lost 4 bases, with 8 bases between them. The germline V gene has CDR1 DFQATT and CDR2 SNEGSKA (reference sequence). The CDR3 is CSAPGGYGYTF. CDR3 nucleotide sequence: TGCAGTGCTCCGGGGGGCTATGGCTACACCTTC.

This chain connects TRBV21-1 to TRBJ2-7; the table's D call, TRBD2, has no DNA check behind it. TRBV21-1 is reported as a pseudogene. The CDR3 contains 17 residues. CDR3 bases: TGTGCCAGCAGCGAGACTAGCGGGAGGGCCGACAGCCACGAGCAGTACTTC. This sequence encodes CASSETSGRADSHEQYF.

The chain combines TRBV10-1 with TRBJ2-1, with TRBD2 matching 7 bases. The CDR3 has 13 amino acids. J lost 9 bases, V lost 10 bases, and 12 bases had no gene match. The germline CDR1 and CDR2 sequences are WNHNN and SYGVQD (reference sequence). This chain's CDR3 is CANPGARGGEQFF. CDR3 nucleotides: TGCGCCAACCCGGGAGCCCGCGGGGGTGAGCAGTTCTTC.

The chain links TRBV6-2 or TRBV6-3 to TRBJ1-1, with TRBD1 matching 8 bases. The germline gives CDR1 MNHEY, CDR2 SVGEGT. Trimming removed 3 bases from V and 8 bases from J; junction bases left unmatched: 5. CDR3 size: 13 residues. The CDR3 loop reads CASSYLGQGEAFF. CDR3 bases: TGTGCCAGCAGTTATCTCGGACAGGGAGAAGCTTTCTTT.

The genes are TRBV19 and TRBJ2-1, with 12 positions matching TRBD2. V shed 5 bases and J 3 bases; nucleotides not matched to a gene: 5. This CDR3 comprises 16 residues. The germline gives CDR1 LNHDA, CDR2 SQIVND (reference sequence). The CDR3 DNA reads TGTGCCAGTAGTTCCCGGACTAGCGGGAACTACAATGAGCAGTTCTTC. Encoded protein: CASSSRTSGNYNEQFF.